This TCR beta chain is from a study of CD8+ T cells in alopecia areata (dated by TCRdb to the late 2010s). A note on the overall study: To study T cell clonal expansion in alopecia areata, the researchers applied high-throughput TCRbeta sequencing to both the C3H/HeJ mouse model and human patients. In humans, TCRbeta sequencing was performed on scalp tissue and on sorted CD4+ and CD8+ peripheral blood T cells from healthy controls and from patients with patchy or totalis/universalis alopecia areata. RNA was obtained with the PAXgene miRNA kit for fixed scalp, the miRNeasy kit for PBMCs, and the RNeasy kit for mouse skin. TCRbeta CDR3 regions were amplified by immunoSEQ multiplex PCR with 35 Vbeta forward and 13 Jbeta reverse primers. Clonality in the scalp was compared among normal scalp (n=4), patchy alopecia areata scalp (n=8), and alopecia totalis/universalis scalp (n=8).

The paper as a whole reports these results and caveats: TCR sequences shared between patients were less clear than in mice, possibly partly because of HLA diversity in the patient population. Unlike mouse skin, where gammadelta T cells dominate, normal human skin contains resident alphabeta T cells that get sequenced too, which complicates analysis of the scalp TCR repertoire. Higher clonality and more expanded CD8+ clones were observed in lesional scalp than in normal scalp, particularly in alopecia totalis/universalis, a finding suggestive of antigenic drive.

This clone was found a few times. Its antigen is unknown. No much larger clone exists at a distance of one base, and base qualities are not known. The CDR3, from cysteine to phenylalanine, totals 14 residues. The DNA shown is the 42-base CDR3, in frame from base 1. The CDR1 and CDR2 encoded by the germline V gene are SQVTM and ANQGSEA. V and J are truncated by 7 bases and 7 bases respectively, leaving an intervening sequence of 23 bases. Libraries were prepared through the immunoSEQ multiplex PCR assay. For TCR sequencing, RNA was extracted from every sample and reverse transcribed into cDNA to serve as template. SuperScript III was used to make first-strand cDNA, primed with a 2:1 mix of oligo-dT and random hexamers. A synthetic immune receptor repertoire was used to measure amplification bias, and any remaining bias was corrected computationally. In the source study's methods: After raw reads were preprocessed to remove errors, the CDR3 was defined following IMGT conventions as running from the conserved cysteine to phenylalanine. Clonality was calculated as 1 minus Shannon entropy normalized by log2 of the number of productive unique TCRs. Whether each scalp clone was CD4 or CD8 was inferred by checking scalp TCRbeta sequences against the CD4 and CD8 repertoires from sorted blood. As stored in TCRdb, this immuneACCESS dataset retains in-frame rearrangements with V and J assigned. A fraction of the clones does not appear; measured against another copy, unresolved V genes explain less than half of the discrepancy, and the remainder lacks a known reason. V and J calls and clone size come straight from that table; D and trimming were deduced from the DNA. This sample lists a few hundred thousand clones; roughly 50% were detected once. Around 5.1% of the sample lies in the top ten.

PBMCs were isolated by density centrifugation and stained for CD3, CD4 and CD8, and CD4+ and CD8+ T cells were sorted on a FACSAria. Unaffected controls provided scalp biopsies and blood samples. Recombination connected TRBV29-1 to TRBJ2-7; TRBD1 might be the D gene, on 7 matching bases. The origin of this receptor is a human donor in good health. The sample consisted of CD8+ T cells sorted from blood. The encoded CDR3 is CSALLPTGAGEQYF. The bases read TGCAGCGCTTTGCTCCCCACAGGGGCGGGAGAGCAGTACTTC.